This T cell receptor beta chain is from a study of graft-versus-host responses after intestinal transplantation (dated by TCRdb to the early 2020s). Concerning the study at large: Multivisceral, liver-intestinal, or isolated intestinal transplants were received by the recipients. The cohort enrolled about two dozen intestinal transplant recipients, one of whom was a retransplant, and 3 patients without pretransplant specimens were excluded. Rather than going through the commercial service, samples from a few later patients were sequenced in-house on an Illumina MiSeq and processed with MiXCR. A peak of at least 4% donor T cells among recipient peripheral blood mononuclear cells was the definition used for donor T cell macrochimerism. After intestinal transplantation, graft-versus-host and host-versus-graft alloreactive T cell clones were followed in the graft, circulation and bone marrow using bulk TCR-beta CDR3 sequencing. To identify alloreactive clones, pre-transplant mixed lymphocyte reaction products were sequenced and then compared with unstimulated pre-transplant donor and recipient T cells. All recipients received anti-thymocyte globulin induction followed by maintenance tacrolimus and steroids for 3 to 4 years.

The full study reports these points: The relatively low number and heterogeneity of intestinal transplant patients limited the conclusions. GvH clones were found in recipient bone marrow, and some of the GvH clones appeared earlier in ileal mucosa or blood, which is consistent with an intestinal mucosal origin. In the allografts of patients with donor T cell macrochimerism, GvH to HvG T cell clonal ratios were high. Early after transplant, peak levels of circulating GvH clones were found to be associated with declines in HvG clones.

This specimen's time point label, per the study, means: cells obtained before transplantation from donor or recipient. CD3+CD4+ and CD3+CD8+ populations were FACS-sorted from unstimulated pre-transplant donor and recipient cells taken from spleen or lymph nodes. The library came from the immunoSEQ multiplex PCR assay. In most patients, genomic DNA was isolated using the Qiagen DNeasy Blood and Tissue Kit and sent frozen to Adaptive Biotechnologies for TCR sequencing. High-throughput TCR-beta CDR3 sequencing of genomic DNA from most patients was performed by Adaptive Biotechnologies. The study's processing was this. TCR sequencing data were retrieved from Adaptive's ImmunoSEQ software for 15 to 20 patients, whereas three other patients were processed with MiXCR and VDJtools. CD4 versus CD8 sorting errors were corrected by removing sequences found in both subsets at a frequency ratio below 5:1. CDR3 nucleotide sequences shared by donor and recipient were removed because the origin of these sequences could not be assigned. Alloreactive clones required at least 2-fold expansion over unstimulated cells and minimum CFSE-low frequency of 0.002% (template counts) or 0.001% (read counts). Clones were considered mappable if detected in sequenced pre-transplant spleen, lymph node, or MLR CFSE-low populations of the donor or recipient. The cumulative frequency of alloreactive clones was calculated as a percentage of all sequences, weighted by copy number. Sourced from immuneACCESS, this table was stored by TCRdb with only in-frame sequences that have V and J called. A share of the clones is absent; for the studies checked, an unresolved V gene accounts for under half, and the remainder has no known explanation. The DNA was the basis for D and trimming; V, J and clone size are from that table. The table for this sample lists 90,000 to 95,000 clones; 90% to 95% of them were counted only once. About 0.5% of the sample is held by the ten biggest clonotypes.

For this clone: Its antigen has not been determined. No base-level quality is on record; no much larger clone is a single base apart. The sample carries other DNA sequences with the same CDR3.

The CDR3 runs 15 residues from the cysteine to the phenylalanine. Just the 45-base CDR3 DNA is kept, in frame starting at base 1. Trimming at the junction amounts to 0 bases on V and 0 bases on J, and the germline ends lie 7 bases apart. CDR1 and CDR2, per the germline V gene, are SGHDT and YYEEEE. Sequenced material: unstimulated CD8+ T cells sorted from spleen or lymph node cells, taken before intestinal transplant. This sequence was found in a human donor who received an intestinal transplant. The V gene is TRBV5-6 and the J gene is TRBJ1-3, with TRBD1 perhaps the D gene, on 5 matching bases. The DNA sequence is TGTGCCAGCAGCTTGGTGGGGGGCTCTGGAAACACCATATATTTT. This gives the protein CASSLVGGSGNTIYF. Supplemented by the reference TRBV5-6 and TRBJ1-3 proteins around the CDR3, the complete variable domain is DAGVTQSPTHLIKTRGQQVTLRCSPKSGHDTVSWYQQALGQGPQFIFQYYEEEERQRGNFPDRFSGHQFPNYSSELNVNALLLGDSALYLCASSLVGGSGNTIYFGEGSWLTVV.